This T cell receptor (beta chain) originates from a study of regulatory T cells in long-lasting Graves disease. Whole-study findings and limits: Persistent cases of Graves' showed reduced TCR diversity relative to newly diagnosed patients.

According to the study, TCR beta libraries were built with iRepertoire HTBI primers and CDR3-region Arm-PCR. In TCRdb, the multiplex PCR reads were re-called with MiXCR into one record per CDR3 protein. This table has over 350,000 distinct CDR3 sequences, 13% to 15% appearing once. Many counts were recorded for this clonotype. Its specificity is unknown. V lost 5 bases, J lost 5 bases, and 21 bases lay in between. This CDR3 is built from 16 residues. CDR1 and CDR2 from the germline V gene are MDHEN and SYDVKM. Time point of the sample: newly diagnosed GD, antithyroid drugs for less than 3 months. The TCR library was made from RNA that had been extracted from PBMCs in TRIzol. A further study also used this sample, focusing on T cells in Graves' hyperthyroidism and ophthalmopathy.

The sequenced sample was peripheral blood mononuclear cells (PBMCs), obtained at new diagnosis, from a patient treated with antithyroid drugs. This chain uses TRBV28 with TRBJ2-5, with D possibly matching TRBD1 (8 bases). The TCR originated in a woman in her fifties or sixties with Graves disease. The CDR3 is CASSLLGLQGGETQYF. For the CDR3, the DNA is TGTGCCAGCAGTCTCTTGGGACTACAGGGGGGGGAGACCCAGTACTTC.